This T cell receptor beta chain is drawn from a study of T cells in women clearing cervical HPV infection. This CDR3 is built from 17 residues. CDR1 and CDR2 (germline): SGHTA, FQGTGA. V trimming: 4 bases; J trimming: 5 bases; junction bases outside the gene matches: 10. Method: immunoSEQ multiplex PCR; TCRdb's copy keeps in-frame clones and lacks some. This listing includes over 35,000 clones. Regarding this clone: The CDR3 is cut off 3 residues early in the read; its end comes from the germline J gene.

The sequence came from a woman aged 18 to 75 with a cervical HPV16 infection that either progressed to CIN3+ or cleared (not recorded which). The gene calls are TRBV7-3 and TRBJ2-3; 12 positions match TRBD2. What was sequenced was blood buffy coat. CDR3 protein: CASSSLSSGGVGDTQYF. The sequenced part of the CDR3 DNA is TGTGCCAGCAGCTCACTCTCTAGCGGGGGGGTCGGAGATACG.